This note documents a single T cell receptor (beta chain) sequence. As yet, its antigen is unknown. These data come from a study of cytomegalovirus exposure and HLA in healthy donors. A multiplex PCR was run with 60 Vbeta primers and 13 Jbeta primers. Here immunoSEQ multiplex PCR was the method, and the copy in TCRdb shows in-frame clones only, minus some. Its listing shows tens of thousands of clones. Study outcomes and limitations: A later analysis showed TCR association rates differing by HLA locus, peaking at DRB1 and lowest at HLA-C.

J lost 0 bases, V lost 4 bases, and 3 bases had no gene match. Germline assignment: CDR1 SGHRS and CDR2 YFSETQ. The CDR3 totals 14 residues. Material for sequencing was PBMCs. J is TRBJ1-1 and V is TRBV5-1, with 7 bases that match TRBD1. The TCR originated in a woman between 25 and 40 years old in good health and CMV-seropositive. The CDR3 region is CASSPDRVNTEAFF. The CDR3 nucleotides are TGCGCCAGCAGCCCAGACAGGGTGAACACTGAAGCTTTCTTT.